These 12 T cell receptor beta chains came from one sample sequenced in a study of HIV-infected children after antiretroviral therapy interruption. Treatment described: PENTA 11 planned treatment interruption arm or continuous ART arm. RNA-based 3' RACE libraries used unique molecular identifiers. MiXCR, run by TCRdb on the 3' RACE reads, gives a single entry per CDR3 protein. The sample holds fewer than 100,000 distinct CDR3 sequences; 6.9% are singletons and the top ten take around 1.1%. Sequenced here: CD45RA+ CD4+ T cells from PBMCs, pooled from several time points, sampled from a donor given antiretroviral therapy, either interrupted or continuous. The subset: naive CD4+ CD45RA+ CD45RO- T cells. The receptors stem from a pool of human donors with HIV.

The chain uses TRBV5-1 and TRBJ1-4, with 8 positions matching TRBD1. Germline trimming cut 2 bases from V and 7 bases from J; bases unmatched to any gene: 4. This CDR3 is built from 14 residues. The germline V gene has CDR1 SGHRS and CDR2 YFSETQ. CDR3 sequence: CASSLATGVEKLFF. CDR3 sequence (DNA): TGCGCCAGCAGCTTAGCGACAGGGGTTGAAAAACTGTTTTTT.

In its sample, this clonotype was seen many times. This rearrangement joins TRBV20-1 to TRBJ2-5; a weak D match, TRBD2 (5 bases). CDR1 and CDR2 from the germline V gene are DFQATT and SNEGSKA (reference sequence). Trimming pared 3 bases from V and 5 bases from J, leaving 10 bases between. The CDR3 contains 12 residues. The DNA of the CDR3 is TGCAGTGCTAGCGGACTTTCCGAGACCCAGTACTTC. Its protein product is CSASGLSETQYF.

This clonotype has ten or more counts. The chain is built from TRBV10-1 and TRBJ2-2; D gene uncertain. From germline, CDR1 is WNHNN and CDR2 SYGVQD (reference sequence). The CDR3 runs to 14 residues. V lost 4 bases and J lost 0, with 6 bases in between. This CDR3 is CASSGVTNTGELFF. The CDR3 nucleotides read TGCGCCAGCAGTGGGGTAACGAACACCGGGGAGCTGTTTTTT.

This clonotype occurred many times. CDR3 nucleotides: TGTGCCAGCACCCTGGGGGTGTCTCCGCAAGGCTACACCTTC. This codes for CASTLGVSPQGYTF. V usage is TRBV5-7 and J usage is TRBJ1-2, with D possibly TRBD1 on 5 matching bases. TRBV5-7 counts as an open reading frame of uncertain function. Trimming cost V 6 bases and J 8 bases, with 20 bases left between them. The CDR3 runs to 14 residues.

At least ten counts were recorded for this clonotype. The rearrangement joins TRBV10-2 to TRBJ1-1, with D uncertain. Germline CDR1 reads WSHSY; CDR2 reads SAAADI. Deletions cut 6 bases from V and 0 bases from J, with 11 bases between. The CDR3 has 14 amino acids. CDR3 loop: CASRPGGMNTEAFF. For the CDR3, the DNA is TGCGCCAGCAGGCCGGGAGGGATGAACACTGAAGCTTTCTTT.

This clonotype was picked up a small number of times. V gene TRBV19 combines with J gene TRBJ2-7, with unresolved D. The length of the CDR3 is 15 residues. Germline values: CDR1 LNHDA, CDR2 SQIVND (reference sequence). Between the trimmed V and J ends, which lost 5 bases and 3 bases, there was a span of 17 bases. The CDR3 DNA reads TGTGCCAGTAGTGTCGACCACGTACGAGACTACGAGCAGTACTTC. Its protein product is CASSVDHVRDYEQYF.

This clonotype was observed at least ten times. This rearrangement joins TRBV19 to TRBJ2-6; D is possibly TRBD1 or TRBD2 (5 bases each). CDR1 and CDR2 (germline): LNHDA, SQIVND (reference sequence). The length of the CDR3 is 16 residues. Trimming removed 1 base from V and 2 bases from J, with 9 bases in between. The CDR3 coding sequence is TGTGCCAGTAGTATAGGGGGGTTCGCTGGGGCCAACGTCCTGACTTTC. Amino acid sequence: CASSIGGFAGANVLTF.

In its sample, this clonotype was seen many times. This sequence joins TRBV7-9 and TRBJ1-4; D is possibly TRBD1 (5 bases). The CDR3 extends over 16 amino acids. V was trimmed by 5 bases and J by 8 bases, leaving 21 bases between them. Germline V lookup: CDR1 SEHNR, CDR2 FQNEAQ (reference sequence). The CDR3 sequence: CASSHPPEGMREKLFF. In DNA, the CDR3 is TGTGCCAGCAGCCACCCTCCTGAGGGGATGAGAGAAAAACTGTTTTTT.

This clonotype was recorded at least ten times. This chain connects TRBV5-1 to TRBJ2-7, with TRBD1 matching over 10 bases. The CDR3 is 15 residues long. V lost 1 base and J lost 7; bases outside the gene matches: 8. CDR1 is SGHRS and CDR2 is YFSETQ in the germline V gene. CDR3 loop: CASSLSGTGAGEQYF. CDR3 bases: TGCGCCAGCAGCTTGTCTGGGACAGGGGCAGGGGAGCAGTACTTC.

The sample holds many counts of this clonotype. The CDR3 here is CASSGLPITDKYEQYF. CDR3 in DNA: TGTGCCAGCAGTGGATTACCTATTACAGACAAATACGAGCAGTACTTC. V and J are TRBV2 and TRBJ2-7; D not resolved. The CDR3 runs 16 residues. Trimming left V 4 bases short and J 4 bases short, with 20 bases between. Per the germline V gene, CDR1 is SNHLY and CDR2 is FYNNEI.

This clonotype has a count of ten or more. CDR3 bases: TGCAGCGCCGGTGCCGGGACATTCAATGAAAAACTGTTTTTT. Encoded protein: CSAGAGTFNEKLFF. The chain couples TRBV29-1 to TRBJ1-4; the D gene is possibly TRBD1 (6 bases). Trimming shortened V by 7 bases and J by 5 bases, and 17 bases separated the two germline ends. The germline CDR1 and CDR2 sequences are SQVTM and ANQGSEA. The CDR3 covers 14 residues.

This clonotype was counted many times. This chain links TRBV5-5 with TRBJ2-1; D is undetermined. The length of the CDR3 is 19 residues. Germline V gene sequence: CDR1 SGHKS, CDR2 YYEKEE (reference sequence). V lost 3 bases and J 4 bases, leaving 26 bases between the germline ends. The DNA of the CDR3 is TGTGCCAGCAGCTGGGTGGCCCCGGCCTCTCGACGAGATTACAATGAGCAGTTCTTC. Encoded protein: CASSWVAPASRRDYNEQFF.